The sample holds a few counts of the clone carrying this TCR beta chain. As yet, its antigen is unknown. The data originate from a study of T-cell memory formation after mild COVID-19. Study results and caveats: In second-wave clones peaking day 37, SARS-CoV-2 specificity remained unconfirmed. Contracting CD4+ clones sat mainly in CM and EM; CD8+ in EMRA.

Per the germline V gene, CDR1 is SGHTA and CDR2 is FQGNSA. V was pared by 1 base and J by 2 bases, with 8 bases between. This CDR3 is 14 amino acids long. TCRdb called the 5' RACE reads again in MiXCR, with one record for every CDR3 protein. The table shows a few hundred thousand distinct CDR3 sequences, with just under 20% occurring only once. Sequenced sample: PBMCs or a T cell subset sorted from them (not recorded which). This chain joins TRBV7-2 and TRBJ2-5, with D maybe TRBD2 (6 bases). This sequence originates from a young man who had mild COVID-19 (a few samples of this study predate the infection). Cell type and time point are not known. The DNA of the CDR3 is TGTGCCAGCAGCTTAGTTAGCGGACAAGAGACCCAGTACTTC. Residues: CASSLVSGQETQYF.